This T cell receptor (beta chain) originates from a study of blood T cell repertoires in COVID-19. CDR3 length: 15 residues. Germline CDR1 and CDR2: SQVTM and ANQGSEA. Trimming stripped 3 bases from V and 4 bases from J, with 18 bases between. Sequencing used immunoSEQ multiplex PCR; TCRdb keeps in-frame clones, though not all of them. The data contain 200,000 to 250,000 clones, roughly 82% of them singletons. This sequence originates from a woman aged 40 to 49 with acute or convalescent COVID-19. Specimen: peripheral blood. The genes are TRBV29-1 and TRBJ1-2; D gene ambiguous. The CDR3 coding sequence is TGCAGCGTTGATCCCCGTTCAGGCCGTTCCTATGGCTACACCTTC. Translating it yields CSVDPRSGRSYGYTF.